A single sample is the source of the 28 T cell receptor beta chains below, sequenced in a study of cytomegalovirus exposure and HLA in healthy donors. The PCR employed 60 Vbeta primers together with 13 Jbeta primers. TCRdb's copy holds only in-frame clones and misses some; the assay was immunoSEQ multiplex PCR. The sample has fewer than 150,000 clones, roughly three quarters seen once. Sequenced input: PBMCs. The receptors were gathered from a man aged 25-45 years in good health and CMV-seronegative.

This clone was seen more than once but under ten times. The rearrangement uses TRBV5-4 and TRBJ2-1, with D possibly being TRBD2 (5 bases). The V end was cut by 2 bases, the J end by 0 bases, with 18 bases between. The germline V gene has CDR1 SGHNT and CDR2 YYREEE (reference sequence). The CDR3 runs 18 residues. The CDR3 bases are TGTGCCAGCAGCTTCGGATCCTCTCTAGGGAGCTCCTACAATGAGCAGTTCTTC. It is translated as CASSFGSSLGSSYNEQFF.

The chain recombines TRBV6-1 with TRBJ1-1; 9 bases are shared with TRBD1. Germline V CDR1 and CDR2: MNHNS, SASEGT. This CDR3 region has 14 residues. V was clipped by 7 bases and J by 3 bases; unmatched bases: 6. As DNA, the CDR3 is TGTGCCAGCAAATGGACAGGGGACGACACTGAAGCTTTCTTT. This translates into CASKWTGDDTEAFF.

The rearrangement joins TRBV10-3 to TRBJ2-5, with 8 bases aligning to TRBD2. J was trimmed by 1 base and V by 8 bases; bases with no gene match: 3. The CDR3 spans 13 residues. Per germline, CDR1 ENHRY and CDR2 SYGVKD. The CDR3 here is CAIGLAGQETQYF. CDR3 nucleotide sequence: TGTGCCATCGGCCTAGCGGGCCAAGAGACCCAGTACTTC.

V usage is TRBV6-6 and J usage is TRBJ2-3, with 12 positions matching TRBD1. V shed 4 bases, J shed 3 bases, and the junction held 2 bases outside the gene matches. The germline V gene has CDR1 MNHNY and CDR2 SVGAGI (reference sequence). This CDR3 contains 15 residues. The CDR3, as DNA: TGTGCCAGCAGTTGGGACAGGGGGCGAACAGATACGCAGTATTTT. It translates to CASSWDRGRTDTQYF.

V and J are TRBV30 and TRBJ1-2; 8 nucleotides agree with TRBD1. V was pared by 2 bases and J by 11 bases, with 4 bases of the junction left unmatched. The CDR3 spans 11 residues. Germline lookup yields CDR1 GTSNPN and CDR2 SVGIG (reference sequence). This CDR3 reads CAWSNRDRYTF. Written as DNA, the CDR3 is TGTGCCTGGAGTAACAGGGACAGGTACACCTTC.

V and J are TRBV7-6 and TRBJ1-3, with D possibly being TRBD1 (5 bases). The CDR3 is 16 residues long. The V end was cut by 4 bases, the J end by 0 bases, with 13 bases between. CDR1 is SGHVS and CDR2 is FNYEAQ in the germline V gene. The CDR3 protein is CASSWGGSSSGNTIYF. CDR3 DNA sequence: TGTGCCAGCAGCTGGGGGGGATCCTCCTCTGGAAACACCATATATTTT.

CDR3 sequence reads: CAWSSRDHQPQHF. The CDR3 DNA follows: TGTGCCTGGAGTTCGAGGGATCATCAGCCCCAGCATTTT. This chain joins TRBV30 and TRBJ1-5; D unclear. The CDR3 has 13 amino acids. Deletions cut 2 bases from V and 5 bases from J, with 10 bases between. CDR1 and CDR2 from the germline V gene are GTSNPN and SVGIG (reference sequence).

The DNA of the CDR3 is TGTGCCACCAGCAGAGATTTTCGGACAGGGTGGAACACTGAAGCTTTCTTT. It specifies CATSRDFRTGWNTEAFF. V is TRBV15 and J is TRBJ1-1; 8 nucleotides agree with TRBD1. The germline gives CDR1 LNHNV, CDR2 YYDKDF (reference sequence). V was clipped by 0 bases and J by 1 base; unmatched bases: 7. This CDR3 region has 17 residues.

The chain employs TRBV6-6 and TRBJ1-2; D is undetermined. The V gene lost 6 bases and the J gene lost 2 bases, with 10 bases spanning the gap. The CDR3 runs 13 residues. The V gene's germline CDR1 is MNHNY and CDR2 SVGAGI (reference sequence). This chain's CDR3 is CASSQRGNYGYTF. CDR3 DNA: TGTGCCAGCAGCCAACGGGGAAACTATGGCTACACCTTC.

This chain joins TRBV29-1 and TRBJ1-4; TRBD1 matches at 7 bases. Germline V gives CDR1 SQVTM, CDR2 ANQGSEA. The junction had 5 bases not matched to a gene; V was cut back by 4 bases and J by 6 bases. CDR3 size: 13 residues. The CDR3, as DNA: TGCAGCGTTGGGACAGGCGGTCATGAAAAACTGTTTTTT. It translates to CSVGTGGHEKLFF.

This clone was seen just once. The CDR3 region has the DNA TGCGCCAGCAGTGACGCCGTGGGGACAGGGTGGGATACGCAGTATTTT. Amino acids: CASSDAVGTGWDTQYF. V and J are TRBV10-1 and TRBJ2-3, with 9 positions matching TRBD1. This CDR3 region has 16 residues. From germline, CDR1 is WNHNN and CDR2 SYGVQD (reference sequence). V dropped 3 bases and J dropped 6; count of bases not matched to a gene: 10.

This chain links TRBV4-1 with TRBJ2-5, with 14 positions matching TRBD2. CDR1 is MGHRA and CDR2 is YSYEKL in the germline V gene. The trim removed 0 bases at V and 6 bases at J, leaving 6 bases unmatched. The CDR3 is made up of 17 amino acids. The CDR3 nucleotides read TGCGCCAGCAGCCAAGAGGGCGGGACTAGCGGGAGAAAGACCCAGTACTTC. It encodes CASSQEGGTSGRKTQYF.

As regards this clone: The CDR3 carries no conserved terminal phenylalanine or tryptophan, so it likely arises from a read error. The DNA is left out, because the CDR3 cannot be placed on it with certainty; the CDR3 is given as TCRdb lists it. This chain joins TRBV10-1 and TRBJ1-4; TRBD1, the table's D call, was not compared with the DNA. Germline V gene lookup returns CDR1 WNHNN and CDR2 SYGVQD (reference sequence). The CDR3 is made up of 9 amino acids, end residues included. CDR3 sequence: CASSESGHG.

V gene TRBV6-5 combines with J gene TRBJ1-1, with 7 bases aligning to TRBD1. The CDR3 contains 13 residues. CDR1 and CDR2 (germline): MNHEY, SVGAGI. V shed 6 bases and J 7 bases; nucleotides not matched to a gene: 8. CDR3 DNA: TGTGCCAGCAGCGCGGGACAGAACCTTGAAGCTTTCTTT. This sequence encodes CASSAGQNLEAFF.

The J gene is TRBJ2-7, the V gene TRBV18; maybe TRBD1 (6 bases). V lost 4 bases to trimming and J lost 3 bases, with 13 bases between them. CDR3 size: 14 residues. From germline, CDR1 is KGHSH and CDR2 LQKENI. CDR3 sequence reads: CASSREGRGYEQYF. In DNA form, the CDR3 reads TGTGCCAGCTCACGGGAAGGCAGGGGCTACGAGCAGTACTTC.

V gene TRBV11-1 combines with J gene TRBJ2-3; weak D call: TRBD2 (5 bases). CDR3 size: 13 residues. Deletions cut 6 bases from V and 2 bases from J, with 9 bases between. Germline loops: CDR1 SGHAT, CDR2 FQDESV (reference sequence). CDR3 residues: CASRRATTDTQYF. CDR3 coding DNA: TGTGCCAGCAGGAGGGCGACCACAGATACGCAGTATTTT.

This chain joins TRBV6-1 and TRBJ1-1; possible D gene TRBD1, 6 bases. The germline CDR1 and CDR2 sequences are MNHNS and SASEGT. This CDR3 has 13 amino acids. V was pared by 6 bases and J by 0 bases, with 8 bases between. The CDR3 DNA is TGTGCCAGCAGGACAGGATTGAACACTGAAGCTTTCTTT. This sequence encodes CASRTGLNTEAFF.

The chain couples TRBV18 to TRBJ2-5; 10 bases are shared with TRBD2. The CDR3 has 14 residues. J gave up 2 bases and V 6 bases, and 3 bases lay outside the gene matches. CDR1 KGHSH and CDR2 LQKENI come from the germline V gene. CDR3: CASSETSGQETQYF. CDR3 DNA: TGTGCCAGCTCGGAGACTAGCGGGCAAGAGACCCAGTACTTC.

The V gene is TRBV25-1, the J gene TRBJ2-1; 7 positions agree with TRBD1. Germline trimming cut 6 bases from V and 6 bases from J; bases unmatched to any gene: 8. CDR1 and CDR2 (germline): MGHDK, SYGVNS. The CDR3 has 14 amino acids. DNA for the CDR3: TGTGCCAGCAGCCGACCGGGGACAGCCAATGAGCAGTTCTTC. Translation: CASSRPGTANEQFF.

This clone was observed once. The CDR3 protein is CAWANLAYNEQFF. DNA for the CDR3: TGTGCCTGGGCTAACTTAGCCTACAATGAGCAGTTCTTC. The V gene is TRBV30, the J gene TRBJ2-1, with D unclear. Trimming cost V 5 bases and J 2 bases, with 10 bases left between them. The CDR3 totals 13 residues. The germline CDR1 and CDR2 sequences are GTSNPN and SVGIG (reference sequence).

This clone has just one count. An end of the junction differs from the germline gene, which may be a read error. Other DNA sequences in this specimen translate into the identical CDR3. The DNA for the CDR3 is TGTGCCAGCAGCTTGGGAGCAGGGGGAAGGGCTGGGGCCAACGTCTTGACTTTC. Its protein product is CASSLGAGGRAGANVLTF. This rearrangement joins TRBV5-4 to TRBJ2-6; TRBD1 matches 7 bases. Germline V gene sequence: CDR1 SGHNT, CDR2 YYREEE (reference sequence). The CDR3 is 18 residues long.

This clone was seen once. The CDR3 nucleotides read TGTGCCAGCAGTTCCACCCCCTGGGGGGGTATGAACACTGAAGCTTTCTTT. It yields the protein CASSSTPWGGMNTEAFF. V gene TRBV7-2 combines with J gene TRBJ1-1; D possibly corresponds to TRBD1 (5 bases). Per germline, CDR1 SGHTA and CDR2 FQGNSA. V was cut by 6 bases and J by 0 bases, with 20 bases left in between. The CDR3 contains 17 residues. The full variable domain, completed using reference TRBV7-2 and TRBJ1-1, is GAGVSQSPSNKVTEKGKDVELRCDPISGHTALYWYRQSLGQGLEFLIYFQGNSAPDKSGLPSDRFSAERTGGSVSTLTIQRTQQEDSAVYLCASSSTPWGGMNTEAFFGQGTRLTVV.

The chain employs TRBV5-1 and TRBJ2-7, with 11 bases identical to TRBD1. J gave up 0 bases and V 3 bases, and 11 bases lay outside the gene matches. From germline, CDR1 is SGHRS and CDR2 YFSETQ. The CDR3 covers 18 residues. The CDR3 nucleotides read TGCGCCAGCAGCTCGACCGGGACAGGGGGTTGGAGCTCCTACGAGCAGTACTTC. This sequence encodes CASSSTGTGGWSSYEQYF.

V gene TRBV5-1 combines with J gene TRBJ2-7; TRBD1 aligns across 7 bases. CDR1 and CDR2 (germline): SGHRS, YFSETQ. The CDR3 loop spans 14 amino acids. V gave up 4 bases and J gave up 0 bases; unmatched junction bases: 4. DNA for the CDR3: TGCGCCAGCAGCATATGGGACAGCTCCTACGAGCAGTACTTC. The encoded protein is CASSIWDSSYEQYF. Complete variable domain (other parts from reference TRBV5-1 and TRBJ2-7): KAGVTQTPRYLIKTRGQQVTLSCSPISGHRSVSWYQQTPGQGLQFLFEYFSETQRNKGNFPGRFSGRQFSNSRSEMNVSTLELGDSALYLCASSIWDSSYEQYFGPGTRLTVT.

This rearrangement joins TRBV13 to TRBJ2-6, with 8 bases that match TRBD1. The V and J ends lost 5 bases and 1 base, in that order; junction bases with no gene match: 10. Germline V gene data show CDR1 as PRHDT and CDR2 as FYEKMQ (reference sequence). This CDR3 region has 18 residues. CDR3 amino acids: CASSQQGVSSSGANVLTF. CDR3 DNA sequence: TGTGCCAGCAGCCAACAGGGGGTCTCTTCATCTGGGGCCAACGTCCTGACTTTC.

DNA for the CDR3: TGTGCCAGCAGTTCAGGACAGGGGGCGCAAGGCTACACCTTC. Translated, it gives CASSSGQGAQGYTF. The chain joins TRBV27 to TRBJ1-2, with 11 bases identical to TRBD1. Germline V gives CDR1 MNHEY, CDR2 SMNVEV (reference sequence). The length of the CDR3 is 14 residues. Unmatched junction bases numbered 6, after V lost 4 bases and J lost 8 bases.

This chain uses TRBV29-1 with TRBJ2-7, with TRBD1 as a possible D gene (6 bases). Germline assignment: CDR1 SQVTM and CDR2 ANQGSEA. Between the trimmed V and J ends, which lost 5 bases and 0 bases, there was a span of 11 bases. This CDR3 region has 13 residues. CDR3 protein: CSVPRDNSYEQYF. As DNA, the CDR3 is TGCAGCGTTCCCCGGGACAACTCCTACGAGCAGTACTTC.

The J gene is TRBJ2-3, the V gene TRBV6-5; D perhaps matches TRBD1 (5 bases). Germline V CDR1 and CDR2: MNHEY, SVGAGI. The CDR3 has 15 amino acids. V was shortened by 3 bases and J by 4 bases, with 14 bases between the two germline ends. The CDR3: CASSYGAVAPDTQYF. The CDR3 bases are TGTGCCAGCAGTTATGGGGCAGTTGCTCCAGATACGCAGTATTTT.